This TCR beta chain comes out of a study of control samples from healthy donors and cancer patients. Assay: immunoSEQ multiplex PCR; the TCRdb copy retains only in-frame clones and omits some. The sample lists 130,000 or so clones; around nine tenths were seen once. Germline CDR1 reads MNHEY; CDR2 reads SMNVEV (reference sequence). The junction had 7 bases not matched to a gene; V was cut back by 4 bases and J by 4 bases. This CDR3 comprises 15 residues. The chain combines TRBV27 with TRBJ1-2; TRBD1 matches at 9 bases. The sequence was collected from a middle-aged man with head and neck cancer. Sequencing was done on a sample of PBMCs. CDR3 protein: CASSSRDRAFYGYTF. The CDR3 DNA reads TGTGCCAGCAGTTCGAGGGACAGGGCTTTCTATGGCTACACCTTC.